A single sample is the source of the 4 T cell receptor beta chains below, sequenced in a study of blood T cell repertoires in COVID-19. Repertoires were generated with immunoSEQ multiplex PCR, while TCRdb's copy carries only in-frame clones and drops some. The table has a few hundred thousand clones, 75% to 90% seen once. The sequenced material came from PBMCs or T cells enriched from blood (not recorded which). The receptors come from a man aged 30-40 years who had recovered from COVID-19.

The rearrangement joins TRBV11-2 to TRBJ2-7, with TRBD1 matching 7 bases. Per the germline V gene, CDR1 is SGHAT and CDR2 is FQNNGV. Losses at the gene ends were 5 bases for V and 12 bases for J; bases not matched to a gene: 7. CDR3 length: 11 amino acids. The CDR3 DNA sequence: TGTGCCAGCAGCACCGGGACAGCGTGGTACTTC. This gives the protein CASSTGTAWYF.

The chain carries TRBV29-1 and TRBJ2-5; 8 bases match TRBD2. Germline-derived CDR1 and CDR2 are SQVTM and ANQGSEA. CDR3 length: 12 residues. V was clipped by 7 bases and J by 3 bases; unmatched bases: 4. The CDR3 reads CSADGGEETQYF. DNA for the CDR3: TGCAGCGCTGACGGGGGGGAAGAGACCCAGTACTTC.

This clone has a single count. This chain uses TRBV6-5 with TRBJ2-5; 8 nucleotides line up with TRBD1. Germline V gives CDR1 MNHEY, CDR2 SVGAGI. This CDR3 comprises 15 residues. Trimming took 4 bases from V and 1 from J; bases not matched to a gene: 5. DNA of the CDR3: TGTGCCAGCAGTTTAAGGACAGGGACCCAAGAGACCCAGTACTTC. Its translation is CASSLRTGTQETQYF.

The chain is built from TRBV10-3 and TRBJ2-7; 10 positions agree with TRBD1. CDR3 length: 13 residues. Germline CDR1 ENHRY, CDR2 SYGVKD. Trimming removed 6 bases from V and 2 bases from J; junction bases left unmatched: 1. The CDR3 here is CAIRGTGAYEQYF. In DNA form, the CDR3 reads TGTGCCATCAGAGGGACAGGGGCCTACGAGCAGTACTTC.